There are many counts of the clone carrying this TCR beta chain. Antigen: not known. These data come from a study of T cells in Graves' hyperthyroidism and ophthalmopathy. Across the study: Peripheral blood was acquired at first diagnosis, ahead of any therapy whatsoever. Study observations and caveats: Most expanded thyroid clonotypes above 0.001 also appeared in blood. Ophthalmopathy was identified by the model a median about 6.4 months ahead of onset.

Researchers amplified the TCR beta CDR3 regions from RNA transcripts. The TCR CDR3 was amplified in a first-round RT-PCR using the HTBI primer set. TCRdb reprocessed the multiplex PCR reads via MiXCR and lists one record per CDR3 protein. The sample comprises some 350,000 distinct CDR3 sequences, around 25% of which are singletons, and about 73% rests with the top ten. A lack of ophthalmopathy progression within 18 months defined stable Graves' hyperthyroidism. The CDR3 is made up of 15 amino acids. Trimming at V came to 1 base and at J to 9 bases, leaving 5 bases not matched to a gene. The germline CDR1 and CDR2 sequences are LGHDT and YNNKEL (reference sequence).

The TCR originated in a man aged 45-65 years with Graves' hyperthyroidism. Sequencing was performed on blood. The chain employs TRBV3-1 and TRBJ2-1; 11 positions agree with TRBD2. The DNA for the CDR3 is TGTGCCAGCAGCCAAGTCGCCCTAGCGGGAGGTGAGCAGTTCTTC. Translation: CASSQVALAGGEQFF.